Listed below are T cell receptor beta chains from one sample, sequenced in a study of blood T cell repertoires in COVID-19. Sequenced by immunoSEQ multiplex PCR; TCRdb stores in-frame clones only, minus some. The top ten clones hold 0.63% of a sample with about 150,000 clones, about 85% of them seen once. Sequencing input: peripheral blood. All receptors come from a man in his sixties with COVID-19, enrolled during active disease. CDR3s include the opening cysteine and the closing phenylalanine or tryptophan. The D gene is left open where the match is weak. The size of a clone is reported for some rows only, either as once, few or many, or as a class for expanded clones.

cdr3_aa,cdr3_nt,clone_size,v_call,j_call,d_call
CSVERASEQFF,TGCAGCGTTGAACGAGCTAGTGAGCAGTTCTTC,-,TRBV29-1,TRBJ2-1,-
CASSLETSGGYTGELFF,TGCGCCAGCAGCTTGGAGACTAGCGGGGGATACACCGGGGAGCTGTTTTTT,-,TRBV5-1,TRBJ2-2,TRBD2
CASSIMRGPGYGYTF,TGTGCCAGTAGTATAATGCGGGGTCCTGGTTATGGCTACACCTTC,-,TRBV19,TRBJ1-2,-
CASSHENRGSNQPQHF,TGTGCCAGCAGCCACGAGAACAGGGGAAGCAATCAGCCCCAGCATTTT,-,TRBV28,TRBJ1-5,TRBD1
CASSPRDGSGDTIYF,TGTGCCAGCAGCCCTCGGGACGGATCGGGAGACACCATATATTTT,-,TRBV5-6,TRBJ1-3,-
CASTRGTVSYEQYF,TGTGCCAGCACCCGGGGGACAGTCTCCTACGAGCAGTACTTC,-,TRBV7-2,TRBJ2-7,-
CSVTDGYGYTF,TGCAGCGTTACAGACGGCTATGGCTACACCTTC,-,TRBV29-1,TRBJ1-2,-
CASSARQGAGDTQYF,TGTGCCAGCAGCGCCCGACAGGGGGCAGGGGATACGCAGTATTTT,-,TRBV7-3,TRBJ2-3,TRBD1
CASSTGQASEKLFF,TGTGCCAGCAGCACCGGACAGGCCAGCGAAAAACTGTTTTTT,-,TRBV7-2,TRBJ1-4,TRBD1
CASSFLAGASTDTQYF,TGTGCCAGCAGCTTTTTAGCGGGGGCGAGCACAGATACGCAGTATTTT,-,TRBV11-2,TRBJ2-3,TRBD2
CASSSNDRGRGYTF,TGTGCCAGCAGCTCAAACGACAGGGGTCGGGGCTACACCTTC,few,TRBV7-8,TRBJ1-2,TRBD1
CASSVLPVGGGSSPLHF,TGTGCCAGCAGCGTCCTTCCGGTCGGGGGGGGGAGTTCACCCCTCCACTTT,few,TRBV9,TRBJ1-6,-
CASSRGHYGYTF,TGTGCCAGCAGTAGGGGGCACTATGGCTACACCTTC,-,TRBV6-5,TRBJ1-2,TRBD1
CASTYNIYEQYF,TGTGCCAGCACTTATAATATCTACGAGCAGTACTTC,-,TRBV6-2/TRBV6-3,TRBJ2-7,-
CASSPGGARLVTQYF,TGTGCCAGCAGTCCGGGGGGGGCCCGCCTGGTTACGCAGTATTTT,-,TRBV28,TRBJ2-3,TRBD2
CASSLDRVGSTEAFF,TGTGCCAGCAGTTTGGACAGGGTTGGAAGCACTGAAGCTTTCTTT,few,TRBV27,TRBJ1-1,TRBD1
CASRLGQGKLFF,TGTGCCAGCAGACTAGGACAGGGCAAGCTGTTTTTT,once,TRBV6-5,TRBJ2-2,TRBD1
CASTQGGSSNQPQHF,TGTGCCAGCACCCAGGGGGGTTCGAGCAATCAGCCCCAGCATTTT,-,TRBV7-2,TRBJ1-5,TRBD1
CASGPPASGNNEQFF,TGTGCTAGTGGTCCCCCAGCTAGCGGGAACAATGAGCAGTTCTTC,-,TRBV12-5,TRBJ2-1,TRBD2
CASSLGGGADTQYF,TGTGCCAGCAGCTTAGGGGGAGGGGCAGATACGCAGTATTTT,-,TRBV7-2,TRBJ2-3,TRBD2
CATSRREPTYEQYF,TGTGCCACCAGCAGGCGGGAGCCCACCTACGAGCAGTACTTC,-,TRBV15,TRBJ2-7,TRBD2
CASSPNRGYTGELFF,TGTGCCAGCTCACCGAACAGGGGGTACACCGGGGAGCTGTTTTTT,-,TRBV18,TRBJ2-2,TRBD1
CASSLGLAANTGELFF,TGTGCCAGCAGCTTGGGACTAGCGGCGAACACCGGGGAGCTGTTTTTT,-,TRBV7-2,TRBJ2-2,TRBD2
CASSLRPGQGYSPLHF,TGTGCCAGCAGCTTAAGACCCGGCCAGGGGTATTCACCCCTCCACTTT,-,TRBV13,TRBJ1-6,-
CAISAPEQGAYEQYF,TGTGCCATCAGTGCTCCGGAACAGGGGGCCTACGAGCAGTACTTC,-,TRBV10-3,TRBJ2-7,TRBD1
CASSLLGRSSAEQYF,TGTGCCAGCAGCTTACTCGGCAGGTCGTCTGCCGAGCAGTACTTC,-,TRBV7-2,TRBJ2-7,-
CASSIFRDRVEGNTEAFF,TGTGCCAGTAGTATATTTCGGGACAGGGTAGAGGGAAACACTGAAGCTTTCTTT,-,TRBV19,TRBJ1-1,TRBD1
CASSTGTFGGTDTQYF,TGTGCCAGCAGCACCGGGACATTTGGCGGCACAGATACGCAGTATTTT,-,TRBV7-6,TRBJ2-3,-
CSGSDRITYTEAFF,TGCAGCGGATCGGACAGAATAACCTACACTGAAGCTTTCTTT,-,TRBV29-1,TRBJ1-1,-
CASIPAARVTGELFF,TGTGCCAGTATACCGGCTGCGAGGGTTACCGGGGAGCTGTTTTTT,-,TRBV19,TRBJ2-2,-
CASSIGQGPTEAFF,TGTGCCAGTAGTATCGGGCAGGGCCCCACTGAAGCTTTCTTT,-,TRBV19,TRBJ1-1,-
CATRLGQGHYNEQFF,TGTGCCACCAGATTGGGTCAGGGTCACTACAATGAGCAGTTCTTC,-,TRBV24-1,TRBJ2-1,-
CASSVAEVYGYTF,TGTGCCAGCAGCGTAGCCGAGGTCTATGGCTACACCTTC,-,TRBV9,TRBJ1-2,-
CASRQGVSTDTQYF,TGTGCCAGTAGACAGGGGGTTAGCACAGATACGCAGTATTTT,once,TRBV19,TRBJ2-3,TRBD1
CASSGRLLNTDTQYF,TGTGCCAGCAGTGGGCGACTTTTGAACACAGATACGCAGTATTTT,-,TRBV2,TRBJ2-3,-
CASSINPKGAKNTEAFF,TGTGCCAGTAGTATTAACCCCAAGGGGGCCAAGAACACTGAAGCTTTCTTT,-,TRBV19,TRBJ1-1,TRBD1
CASSREVSNQPQHF,TGTGCCAGCAGCAGGGAGGTTAGCAATCAGCCCCAGCATTTT,-,TRBV5-8,TRBJ1-5,-
CATSDWRLGQGRDTQYF,TGTGCCACCAGTGATTGGAGATTGGGACAGGGAAGGGATACGCAGTATTTT,-,TRBV24-1,TRBJ2-3,TRBD1
CASSPATVRILGEQYF,TGTGCCAGCTCACCCGCGACAGTTAGGATACTTGGCGAGCAGTACTTC,-,TRBV18,TRBJ2-7,-
CASSFVGRRVGETQYF,TGTGCCAGCAGTTTTGTGGGGAGGAGGGTTGGAGAGACCCAGTACTTC,-,TRBV28,TRBJ2-5,-
CASSTTGMGNQPQHF,TGTGCCAGCAGTACGACAGGGATGGGCAATCAGCCCCAGCATTTT,-,TRBV25-1,TRBJ1-5,TRBD1
CASSRQGFYEQYF,TGTGCCAGCAGTCGACAGGGCTTCTACGAGCAGTACTTC,many,TRBV6-2/TRBV6-3,TRBJ2-7,TRBD1